This T cell receptor beta chain derives from a study of shared clonotypes between healthy human individuals. The method was immunoSEQ multiplex PCR; TCRdb's version includes in-frame clones alone and lacks a portion of them. The sample holds roughly 2,300,000 clones, about 90% seen once. Germline lookup yields CDR1 SGHNT and CDR2 YYREEE (reference sequence). Trimming pared 4 bases from V and 1 base from J, leaving 17 bases between. The CDR3 is 17 amino acids. Sequenced input: naive CD4+ T cells from PBMCs. Subset here: CD45RA+ positively selected. The rearrangement joins TRBV5-4 to TRBJ2-2, with TRBD2 as a possible D gene (6 bases). The receptor's source is a man aged 18-30 years in good health. Some clones in this sample may be carry-over from other donors' samples. CDR3 amino acids: CASSPLTRGRNTGELFF. CDR3 DNA: TGTGCCAGCAGCCCGTTGACTAGGGGACGGAACACCGGGGAGCTGTTTTTT.